This TCR beta chain comes out of a study of T cell changes during pregnancy in multiple sclerosis. The protocol was immunoSEQ multiplex PCR, while the TCRdb copy is restricted to in-frame clones and leaves out a portion. The sample holds around 78,000 clones, roughly 91% seen once. Germline V gene data show CDR1 as KGHSH and CDR2 as LQKENI. V was pared by 2 bases and J by 6 bases, with 19 bases between. The CDR3 has 16 residues. Source: peripheral blood, taken in the third trimester of pregnancy. The TCR comes from a female donor in good health, enrolled as a control in a pregnancy study. V gene TRBV18 combines with J gene TRBJ1-2, with D maybe TRBD1 (5 bases). The CDR3 is CASSPATMGGPNGYTF. Written as DNA, the CDR3 is TGTGCCAGCTCACCAGCTACAATGGGGGGTCCTAATGGCTACACCTTC.